This TCR beta chain originates from a study of T cells after yellow fever vaccination. With 6 bases removed from V and 2 bases from J, the gap between germline ends came to 13 bases. The CDR3 is made up of 13 amino acids. Germline V gene data show CDR1 as SQVTM and CDR2 as ANQGSEA. TCRdb itself ran the 5' RACE reads through MiXCR, one entry per CDR3 protein. This table has about 57,000 distinct CDR3 sequences, 6% to 7.5% appearing once. This clonotype was detected many times. The clonotype comes from a man between 25 and 39 years old who received the YFV17D yellow fever vaccine. The genes are TRBV29-1 and TRBJ2-5; D is ambiguous. The sequences come from CD8+ T cells sorted from PBMCs, collected 15 days after the yellow fever booster vaccination. The CDR3 reads CSVQLAEQETQYF. The CDR3, as DNA: TGCAGCGTCCAATTGGCAGAACAAGAGACCCAGTACTTC.